Below are 16 T cell receptor beta chains sequenced from a single sample in a study of control samples from healthy donors and cancer patients (dated by TCRdb to 2018 to 2021). The method was the immunoSEQ multiplex PCR assay. Entries here come from immuneACCESS through TCRdb and include only in-frame sequences with V and J called. Some clones fail to appear in such tables; in the studies checked, an unresolved V gene covers under half of the shortfall, and the cause of the remainder is unknown. The sample profile shows around 190,000 clones; roughly 90% of them were found once. The ten biggest clones cover more than 1.3% of the sample. Sequencing was carried out using blood. These TCRs come from a woman aged 50 to 60 in good health.

Turning to this clone: One junction end does not reproduce the germline sequence, and a read error may be involved. The V call is TRBV5-4, the J call TRBJ2-2, with a weak D call TRBD2 (7 bases). CDR1 and CDR2 (germline): SGHNT, YYREEE (reference sequence). The CDR3 sequence is 16 residues long. The chain's CDR3 is CANSLGGQRGTGELFF. In nucleotides, the CDR3 is TGTGCCAACAGCTTGGGGGGCCAGCGGGGCACCGGGGAGCTGTTTTTT.

The chain links TRBV5-6 to TRBJ1-5; 7 nucleotides align to TRBD1. Germline loops: CDR1 SGHDT, CDR2 YYEEEE. The CDR3 covers 15 residues. V lost 0 bases and J lost 4; bases outside the gene matches: 4. Written as DNA, the CDR3 is TGTGCCAGCAGCTTGGGAGGGGGCGTTAATCAGCCCCAGCATTTT. Protein sequence: CASSLGGGVNQPQHF.

The chain links TRBV13 to TRBJ1-1; 7 bases are shared with TRBD1. Per the germline V gene, CDR1 is PRHDT and CDR2 is FYEKMQ (reference sequence). Trimming removed 6 bases from V and 4 bases from J; junction bases left unmatched: 5. CDR3 length: 13 residues. CDR3 bases: TGTGCCAGCAGTTGGGACAGAAGCACTGAAGCTTTCTTT. Protein product: CASSWDRSTEAFF.

The chain employs TRBV6-5 and TRBJ1-6; D remains ambiguous. Trimming removed 9 bases from V and 7 bases from J, with 13 bases in between. The CDR3 has 13 amino acids. Germline CDR1 MNHEY, CDR2 SVGAGI. The CDR3 nucleotides read TGTGCCAGGGTCGGAGGCTACAATTCACCCCTCCACTTT. Translating it yields CARVGGYNSPLHF.

The chain is built from TRBV30 and TRBJ1-1; D might be TRBD1 (5 bases). The CDR3 has 19 amino acids. CDR1 and CDR2 from the germline V gene are GTSNPN and SVGIG (reference sequence). The V end was cut by 5 bases, the J end by 0 bases, with 28 bases between. The chain's CDR3 is CAWAPGRGRRTYLNTEAFF. The DNA of the CDR3 is TGTGCCTGGGCACCGGGGCGCGGCAGGAGGACTTATCTGAACACTGAAGCTTTCTTT.

The chain recombines TRBV5-4 with TRBJ1-6; maybe TRBD1 (6 bases). Between the trimmed V and J ends, which lost 0 bases and 10 bases, there was a span of 14 bases. Germline CDR1 is SGHNT and CDR2 is YYREEE (reference sequence). CDR3 size: 15 residues. Written as DNA, the CDR3 is TGTGCCAGCAGCTTGGGTCAGGGACAAGAATCACCCCTCCACTTT. Protein: CASSLGQGQESPLHF.

The V call is TRBV9, the J call TRBJ2-5; no definite D call. Per the germline V gene, CDR1 is SGDLS and CDR2 is YYNGEE. This CDR3 region has 16 residues. The V gene lost 0 bases and the J gene lost 5 bases, with 17 bases spanning the gap. CDR3 sequence reads: CASSVDLHQITETQYF. The CDR3 nucleotides read TGTGCCAGCAGCGTAGATTTACACCAGATCACGGAGACCCAGTACTTC.

The chain couples TRBV3-1 (or the pseudogene TRBV3-2) to TRBJ1-3, with 9 bases lining up with TRBD1. Trimming at V came to 0 bases and at J to 6 bases, leaving 9 bases not matched to a gene. This CDR3 contains 17 residues. CDR1 is LGHDT, CDR2 YNNKEL, per germline (reference sequence). CDR3 in amino acids: CASSQDYPGQGENTIYF. Here the CDR3 DNA reads TGTGCCAGCAGCCAAGATTACCCGGGACAGGGTGAAAACACCATATATTTT.

This clone was counted a few times. V is TRBV5-4 and J is TRBJ2-5; 13 bases match TRBD2. This CDR3 has 15 amino acids. Looked up from germline, CDR1 is SGHNT and CDR2 is YYREEE (reference sequence). V lost 3 bases to trimming and J lost 5 bases; unmatched junction nucleotides: 4. This CDR3 reads CASSSGLAGLETQYF. In DNA, the CDR3 is TGTGCCAGCAGCTCGGGACTAGCGGGGCTCGAGACCCAGTACTTC.

The chain has TRBV28 and TRBJ1-4; D gene uncertain. Germline V gene data show CDR1 as MDHEN and CDR2 as SYDVKM. CDR3 size: 16 residues. Trimming shortened V by 1 base and J by 0 bases, and 9 bases separated the two germline ends. CDR3: CASSLYRQPTNEKLFF. CDR3 nucleotide sequence: TGTGCCAGCAGTTTATATCGGCAACCAACTAATGAAAAACTGTTTTTT. Drawing the rest from reference TRBV28 and TRBJ1-4, the complete variable domain is DVKVTQSSRYLVKRTGEKVFLECVQDMDHENMFWYRQDPGLGLRLIYFSYDVKMKEKGDIPEGYSVSREKKERFSLILESASTNQTSMYLCASSLYRQPTNEKLFFGSGTQLSVL.

This clone was counted only a few times. This sequence joins TRBV11-2 and TRBJ1-5; a possible D gene is TRBD1 (5 bases). CDR1 is SGHAT, CDR2 FQNNGV, per germline. V lost 5 bases and J lost 6, with 17 bases in between. The CDR3 extends over 15 amino acids. The CDR3, as DNA: TGTGCCAGCAGCCATCCCGGGGGGGGTGGTCAGCCCCAGCATTTT. Its translation is CASSHPGGGGQPQHF.

The chain is built from TRBV13 and TRBJ2-1, with D perhaps matching TRBD1 or TRBD2 (5 bases each). This CDR3 contains 15 residues. The germline CDR1 and CDR2 sequences are PRHDT and FYEKMQ (reference sequence). Trimming left V 5 bases short and J 1 base short, with 12 bases between. CDR3 loop: CASSPLGASYNEQFF. The CDR3 DNA sequence: TGTGCCAGCAGCCCCCTCGGGGCTTCCTACAATGAGCAGTTCTTC.

The chain links TRBV11-2 to TRBJ1-2; D remains ambiguous. The CDR3 totals 13 residues. CDR1 is SGHAT and CDR2 is FQNNGV in the germline V gene. V lost 0 bases, J lost 13 bases, and 15 bases lay in between. This CDR3 reads CASSLELQTPGTF. The CDR3 nucleotides are TGTGCCAGCAGCTTAGAGCTGCAGACACCCGGCACCTTC.

The table lists this clone with a count of one. CDR3 DNA sequence: TGTGCCAGCAGCGTAGCAGGGCCATCCAATTCACCCCTCCACTTT. Translating it yields CASSVAGPSNSPLHF. The rearrangement uses TRBV9 and TRBJ1-6, with D perhaps matching TRBD1 (5 bases). Per germline, CDR1 SGDLS and CDR2 YYNGEE. V shed 0 bases and J shed 7 bases, with 11 bases lying between them. The CDR3 consists of 15 residues.

The chain has TRBV4-3 and TRBJ2-3; D unclear. The CDR3 runs to 16 residues. CDR1 is LGHNA and CDR2 is YSLEER in the germline V gene. Trimming removed 0 bases from V and 2 bases from J, with 12 bases in between. This CDR3 reads CASSQDLTGFTDTQYF. CDR3 DNA: TGCGCCAGCAGCCAAGATCTCACCGGTTTCACAGATACGCAGTATTTT.

The rearrangement links TRBV7-9 to TRBJ1-5, with D uncertain. CDR1 and CDR2 from the germline V gene are SEHNR and FQNEAQ (reference sequence). CDR3 length: 13 amino acids. The V end was cut by 5 bases, the J end by 5 bases, with 10 bases between. The DNA of the CDR3 is TGTGCCAGCAGCCCGTCCGGGGATCAGCCCCAGCATTTT. It translates to CASSPSGDQPQHF.